The 25 T cell receptor beta chains listed next were all sequenced from one sample in a study of shared clonotypes between healthy human individuals. The assay was immunoSEQ multiplex PCR, and TCRdb's table has in-frame clones only and misses some. The sample records about 2.1 million clones, about 92% being singletons. Terminally differentiated effector memory CD45RA+ cells were excluded by CCR7 positive selection of CD45RO-negative cells. What was sequenced was naive CD8+ T cells from PBMCs. These receptors were taken from a man aged 18 to 35 in good health. Some clones in this sample may be carry-over from other donors' samples.

This clone was detected a few times. This rearrangement joins TRBV7-9 to TRBJ1-4, with D maybe TRBD1 (5 bases). Per germline, CDR1 SEHNR and CDR2 FQNEAQ (reference sequence). V shed 4 bases and J shed 8 bases, with 8 bases lying between them. The CDR3 length is 12 residues. The CDR3 DNA follows: TGTGCCAGCAGCTGGGGGAGGGAAAAACTGTTTTTT. Its translation: CASSWGREKLFF.

This rearrangement joins TRBV4-1 to TRBJ2-1; 11 bases agree with TRBD2. V lost 0 bases to trimming and J lost 4 bases; unmatched junction nucleotides: 14. Germline assignment: CDR1 MGHRA and CDR2 YSYEKL. This CDR3 comprises 20 residues. The CDR3 bases are TGCGCCAGCAGCCAAGATCAAATAGGGGCTAGCGGGAGGAGATACAATGAGCAGTTCTTC. This translates into CASSQDQIGASGRRYNEQFF.

The chain combines TRBV19 with TRBJ1-4, with D uncertain. V was shortened by 10 bases and J by 8 bases, with 11 bases between the two germline ends. Germline lookup yields CDR1 LNHDA and CDR2 SQIVND (reference sequence). The CDR3 length is 11 residues. This chain's CDR3 is CATDAGEKLFF. The CDR3 nucleotides read TGTGCCACCGACGCTGGAGAAAAACTGTTTTTT.

This chain links TRBV4-1 with TRBJ2-4; D is uncertain. Trimming cost V 0 bases and J 6 bases, with 9 bases left between them. Germline V gene lookup returns CDR1 MGHRA and CDR2 YSYEKL. The CDR3 is 14 amino acids. The DNA for the CDR3 is TGCGCCAGCAGCCAAGACGGACGACCAAACATTCAGTACTTC. The encoded protein is CASSQDGRPNIQYF.

This chain uses TRBV5-1 with TRBJ1-1; TRBD1 is a possible D gene (5 bases). The CDR3 is 16 amino acids. Germline CDR1 is SGHRS and CDR2 is YFSETQ. The V and J ends lost 0 bases and 0 bases respectively, with 12 bases between them. CDR3 in amino acids: CASSLGRGNMNTEAFF. CDR3 bases: TGCGCCAGCAGCTTGGGGAGGGGAAACATGAACACTGAAGCTTTCTTT.

V is TRBV10-3 and J is TRBJ1-3; D gene unclear. From germline, CDR1 is ENHRY and CDR2 SYGVKD. The CDR3 extends over 15 amino acids. The V end was cut by 2 bases, the J end by 4 bases, with 12 bases between. This CDR3 reads CAISEPRQLGNTIYF. The CDR3 nucleotides read TGTGCCATCAGTGAGCCGCGTCAGCTAGGAAACACCATATATTTT.

The rearrangement joins TRBV18 to TRBJ2-5; 7 bases agree with TRBD1. V lost 5 bases, J lost 4 bases, and 4 bases stayed unmatched. The CDR3 runs 13 residues. CDR1 KGHSH and CDR2 LQKENI come from the germline V gene. The CDR3 region is CASSFEGAETQYF. CDR3 DNA: TGTGCCAGCTCATTTGAGGGGGCAGAGACCCAGTACTTC. Combining the CDR3 with reference TRBV18 and TRBJ2-5 gives the whole variable domain NAGVMQNPRHLVRRRGQEARLRCSPMKGHSHVYWYRQLPEEGLKFMVYLQKENIIDESGMPKERFSAEFPKEGPSILRIQQVVRGDSAAYFCASSFEGAETQYFGPGTRLLVL.

The gene calls are TRBV13 and TRBJ2-1; the match to TRBD2 covers 9 bases. The CDR3 consists of 16 residues. Germline assignment: CDR1 PRHDT and CDR2 FYEKMQ (reference sequence). Trimming cost V 3 bases and J 9 bases; bases outside gene matches: 12. The CDR3 sequence: CASSFGTSNAQGEQFF. In DNA, the CDR3 is TGTGCCAGCAGCTTCGGGACTAGCAACGCCCAAGGTGAGCAGTTCTTC.

The chain carries TRBV19 and TRBJ1-1; D possibly corresponds to TRBD1 (5 bases). V lost 5 bases and J 10 bases, leaving 17 bases between the germline ends. Germline V lookup: CDR1 LNHDA, CDR2 SQIVND (reference sequence). The CDR3 runs to 13 residues. CDR3 sequence (DNA): TGTGCCAGTAGTCCCCGGGGCCGAGATTCAGCTTTCTTT. Its protein product is CASSPRGRDSAFF.

This clone occurred a few times. Within the sample, other DNA sequences also encode this same CDR3. The chain carries TRBV10-3 and TRBJ2-7; 8 bases are a match to TRBD1. The CDR3 is made up of 13 amino acids. Per the germline V gene, CDR1 is ENHRY and CDR2 is SYGVKD. With V trimmed by 5 bases and J by 2 bases, 2 bases remained unmatched. In DNA, the CDR3 is TGTGCCATCAGTCCAGGGGGCACCTACGAGCAGTACTTC. It yields the protein CAISPGGTYEQYF.

This clone was found once. Other DNA sequences in the same sample also yield this CDR3. The V gene is TRBV4-3, the J gene TRBJ2-1; 7 nucleotides agree with TRBD2. The CDR3 consists of 15 residues. Trimming at V came to 1 base and at J to 3 bases, leaving 3 bases not matched to a gene. The germline V gene has CDR1 LGHNA and CDR2 YSLEER. In DNA, the CDR3 is TGCGCCAGCAGCCAAGGCGGCGGGAGCTACAATGAGCAGTTCTTC. As protein: CASSQGGGSYNEQFF.

The chain joins TRBV18 to TRBJ2-5; D ambiguous. The V end lost 0 bases, the J end lost 6 bases, and 5 bases lay between the germline ends. This CDR3 comprises 12 residues. The germline V gene has CDR1 KGHSH and CDR2 LQKENI. The CDR3 loop reads CASSPPAQTQYF. The CDR3 nucleotides are TGTGCCAGCTCACCACCAGCGCAGACCCAGTACTTC.

The chain recombines TRBV25-1 with TRBJ1-1; D is unresolved. The CDR3 loop spans 15 amino acids. The germline gives CDR1 MGHDK, CDR2 SYGVNS. V lost 0 bases and J 0 bases, leaving 8 bases between the germline ends. This chain's CDR3 is CASSEYSAMNTEAFF. In nucleotides, the CDR3 is TGTGCCAGCAGTGAATATTCCGCAATGAACACTGAAGCTTTCTTT. Complete variable domain (other parts from reference TRBV25-1 and TRBJ1-1): EADIYQTPRYLVIGTGKKITLECSQTMGHDKMYWYQQDPGMELHLIHYSYGVNSTEKGDLSSESTVSRIRTEHFPLTLESARPSHTSQYLCASSEYSAMNTEAFFGQGTRLTVV.

The rearrangement uses TRBV28 and TRBJ1-5; D possibly corresponds to TRBD1 (5 bases). Germline CDR1 reads MDHEN; CDR2 reads SYDVKM. V lost 7 bases and J 2 bases, leaving 15 bases between the germline ends. The CDR3 is 15 residues long. CDR3 residues: CASIGTPAGNQPQHF. CDR3 DNA: TGTGCCAGCATTGGGACTCCGGCGGGCAATCAGCCCCAGCATTTT.

J is TRBJ1-1 and V is TRBV7-6; tentatively, D is TRBD1 (5 bases). The V end was cut by 1 base, the J end by 1 base, with 7 bases between. The germline V gene has CDR1 SGHVS and CDR2 FNYEAQ. The CDR3 consists of 14 residues. Here the CDR3 DNA reads TGTGCCAGCAGCTTAGAAGGGACGAACACTGAAGCTTTCTTT. This encodes CASSLEGTNTEAFF.

The chain uses TRBV27 and TRBJ2-1; TRBD2 aligns across 7 bases. The CDR3 spans 16 residues. The trim removed 5 bases at V and 2 bases at J, leaving 9 bases unmatched. Germline loops: CDR1 MNHEY, CDR2 SMNVEV (reference sequence). This CDR3 reads CASSLQLAPPYNEQFF. The DNA of the CDR3 is TGTGCCAGCAGTCTCCAACTAGCGCCTCCCTACAATGAGCAGTTCTTC.

The chain couples TRBV7-6 to TRBJ2-3; D gene uncertain. CDR3 length equals 13 residues. Germline CDR1 SGHVS, CDR2 FNYEAQ. Trimming removed 1 base from V and 5 bases from J, with 7 bases in between. DNA for the CDR3: TGTGCCAGCAGCTTAGGGTGGGGAGATACGCAGTATTTT. It is translated as CASSLGWGDTQYF.

V and J are TRBV9 and TRBJ1-2; 9 nucleotides match TRBD1. CDR1 is SGDLS, CDR2 YYNGEE, per germline. J was trimmed by 3 bases and V by 0 bases; bases with no gene match: 3. The CDR3 spans 15 residues. DNA of the CDR3: TGTGCCAGCAGCGTAGATGGACAGGGGCACTATGGCTACACCTTC. This sequence encodes CASSVDGQGHYGYTF.

The V gene is TRBV19, the J gene TRBJ1-2; D not certain. The V and J ends lost 6 bases and 4 bases respectively, with 18 bases between them. This CDR3 has 15 residues. Germline V gene lookup returns CDR1 LNHDA and CDR2 SQIVND (reference sequence). In DNA form, the CDR3 reads TGTGCCAGTAGACCCTATAATGGAGGATTCTATGGCTACACCTTC. Protein product: CASRPYNGGFYGYTF.

This clone appeared once. The chain couples TRBV9 to TRBJ2-5; possibly TRBD1 for D (6 bases). This CDR3 is 14 amino acids long. Trimming shortened V by 3 bases and J by 4 bases, and 13 bases separated the two germline ends. The germline gives CDR1 SGDLS, CDR2 YYNGEE. The CDR3 loop reads CASSGRQAPETQYF. For the CDR3, the DNA is TGTGCCAGCAGCGGAAGACAGGCACCAGAGACCCAGTACTTC.

The chain carries TRBV7-9 and TRBJ2-7; 7 bases line up with TRBD1. This CDR3 spans 12 amino acids. With V trimmed by 5 bases and J by 5 bases, 3 bases remained unmatched. Germline CDR1 reads SEHNR; CDR2 reads FQNEAQ (reference sequence). CDR3 loop: CASSPGQHEQYF. The CDR3 DNA reads as TGTGCCAGCAGCCCGGGACAGCACGAGCAGTACTTC.

A word on this clone: Other DNA sequences from this sample encode an identical CDR3 as well. The chain links TRBV5-1 to TRBJ1-1, with a tentative D call TRBD1 (6 bases). The CDR3 is made up of 13 amino acids. Germline-derived CDR1 and CDR2 are SGHRS and YFSETQ. The germline V and J ends were trimmed by 0 bases and 5 bases, with 8 bases remaining between them. This CDR3 is CASSLVRGTEAFF. CDR3 in DNA: TGCGCCAGCAGCTTGGTAAGGGGGACTGAAGCTTTCTTT.

V and J are TRBV7-9 and TRBJ2-3, with 9 bases that match TRBD1. Germline trimming cut 5 bases from V and 4 bases from J; bases unmatched to any gene: 7. Per the germline V gene, CDR1 is SEHNR and CDR2 is FQNEAQ (reference sequence). The CDR3 is 15 residues long. The DNA for the CDR3 is TGTGCCAGCAGCGGCCGGGACAGGGTCCCAGATACGCAGTATTTT. This gives the protein CASSGRDRVPDTQYF.

The chain couples TRBV7-9 to TRBJ2-7; the match to TRBD1 covers 8 bases. Germline V lookup: CDR1 SEHNR, CDR2 FQNEAQ (reference sequence). The junction had 5 bases not matched to a gene; V was cut back by 1 base and J by 6 bases. The CDR3 is 14 amino acids. The DNA for the CDR3 is TGTGCCAGCAGCTTAGGGCAGGGGGCTGGCGAGCAGTACTTC. Residues: CASSLGQGAGEQYF. Full variable domain (missing parts from reference TRBV7-9 and TRBJ2-7): DTGVSQNPRHKITKRGQNVTFRCDPISEHNRLYWYRQTLGQGPEFLTYFQNEAQLEKSRLLSDRFSAERPKGSFSTLEIQRTEQGDSAMYLCASSLGQGAGEQYFGPGTRLTVT.

The chain employs TRBV4-3 and TRBJ2-7; D may correspond to TRBD1 or TRBD2 (5 bases each). The germline CDR1 and CDR2 sequences are LGHNA and YSLEER. V was pared by 0 bases and J by 3 bases, with 12 bases between. The length of the CDR3 is 15 residues. Here the CDR3 DNA reads TGCGCCAGCAGCCAAGATTTTGGGGCGGGCTACGAGCAGTACTTC. Translating it yields CASSQDFGAGYEQYF.